Below are 27 T cell receptor beta chains sequenced from a single sample in a study of regulatory T cells in long-lasting Graves disease. Regarding time point: persistent/refractory GD, antithyroid drugs over 5 years with positive TRAb. TCR sequences were obtained from RNA taken from PBMCs. To make TCR beta libraries, researchers used iRepertoire HTBI primers and Arm-PCR of CDR3 regions. TCRdb redid the calling of the multiplex PCR reads with MiXCR, one entry per CDR3 protein. There are 250,000 to 300,000 distinct CDR3 sequences in the sample; roughly a fifth occur only once, and about 61% lies in the top ten. The sequencing used peripheral blood mononuclear cells (PBMCs), collected when the disease was refractory, from a patient treated with antithyroid drugs. These TCRs come from a female donor with Graves disease.

This clonotype appeared a few times. The chain employs TRBV7-8 and TRBJ1-5; possibly TRBD1 for D (5 bases). The CDR3 totals 17 residues. Deletions cut 4 bases from V and 0 bases from J, with 16 bases between. Germline V CDR1 and CDR2: SGHVS, FQNEAQ. Written as DNA, the CDR3 is TGTGCCAGCAGCTCCGGGACGCTACTTTATAGCAATCAGCCCCAGCATTTT. Its translation is CASSSGTLLYSNQPQHF.

This clonotype was detected a few times. The chain has TRBV3-1 and TRBJ2-2; 10 bases agree with TRBD2. The length of the CDR3 is 16 residues. Germline V gene sequence: CDR1 LGHDT, CDR2 YNNKEL (reference sequence). Trimming at V came to 4 bases and at J to 4 bases, leaving 6 bases not matched to a gene. The CDR3 reads CASSPWSGGATGELFF. The CDR3 coding sequence is TGTGCCAGCAGCCCTTGGAGCGGGGGGGCCACCGGGGAGCTGTTTTTT.

This clonotype was seen a handful of times. This chain joins TRBV18 and TRBJ2-5; maybe TRBD2 (5 bases). Germline V CDR1 and CDR2: KGHSH, LQKENI. Trimming took off 4 bases at V and 1 base at J, with 13 bases between the two ends. The CDR3 covers 15 residues. For the CDR3, the DNA is TGTGCCAGCTCACTTAGGCGGGCCAGCCAAGAGACCCAGTACTTC. Protein product: CASSLRRASQETQYF.

This clonotype was counted only a few times. This chain uses TRBV28 with TRBJ2-7; D uncertain. Germline CDR1 is MDHEN and CDR2 is SYDVKM. Trimming took 6 bases from V and 5 from J, leaving 8 bases between them. The CDR3 is 11 amino acids. The CDR3 nucleotides are TGTGCCAGCAGCCGGCAAAACGAGCAGTACTTC. Encoded protein: CASSRQNEQYF.

This clonotype was seen repeatedly, ten times or more. The J gene is TRBJ2-7, the V gene TRBV28; no definite D call. V shed 6 bases and J shed 0 bases, with 27 bases lying between them. This CDR3 region has 19 residues. Germline loops: CDR1 MDHEN, CDR2 SYDVKM. Here the CDR3 reads CASSLTIIPWPPSSYEQYF. The CDR3, as DNA: TGTGCCAGCAGCCTAACTATTATCCCGTGGCCACCAAGCTCCTACGAGCAGTACTTC.

The V call is TRBV12-3 or TRBV12-4, the J call TRBJ1-5, with D uncertain. V was pared by 7 bases and J by 0 bases, with 13 bases between. The CDR3 consists of 15 residues. CDR3 sequence (DNA): TGTGCCAGCAAGGGTGGAGTTCATAGCAATCAGCCCCAGCATTTT. Translated: CASKGGVHSNQPQHF.

The V call is TRBV7-8, the J call TRBJ1-1; weak D call: TRBD1 (6 bases). Trimming removed 1 base at V and 1 base at J, with 10 bases between. CDR1 and CDR2 (germline): SGHVS, FQNEAQ. The CDR3 sequence is 15 residues long. The CDR3 nucleotides read TGTGCCAGCAGCTTAGTTATGACAGGGAACACTGAAGCTTTCTTT. Amino acid sequence: CASSLVMTGNTEAFF.

This chain joins TRBV7-9 and TRBJ1-1; D is uncertain. The V end lost 1 base, the J end lost 11 bases, and 17 bases lay between the germline ends. This CDR3 is 14 amino acids long. Germline lookup yields CDR1 SEHNR and CDR2 FQNEAQ (reference sequence). The chain's CDR3 is CASSLDGGFGSAFF. CDR3 coding DNA: TGTGCCAGCAGCTTAGATGGAGGGTTTGGAAGTGCTTTCTTT.

The chain carries TRBV11-2 and TRBJ1-6; 8 positions agree with TRBD1. Per germline, CDR1 SGHAT and CDR2 FQNNGV. This CDR3 region has 18 residues. V lost 3 bases, J lost 6 bases, and 13 bases stayed unmatched. The CDR3 coding sequence is TGTGCCAGCAGCTTGGCCAGGGGGCGAAGCTTCGGTAATTCACCCCTCCACTTT. Translating gives CASSLARGRSFGNSPLHF.

This chain links TRBV5-5 with TRBJ2-7; D remains ambiguous. The germline CDR1 and CDR2 sequences are SGHKS and YYEKEE (reference sequence). V was shortened by 7 bases and J by 5 bases, with 13 bases between the two germline ends. The CDR3 consists of 12 residues. The CDR3 here is CASRPDGDEQYF. DNA of the CDR3: TGTGCCAGCCGCCCCGATGGCGACGAGCAGTACTTC. Together with reference TRBV5-5 and TRBJ2-7, the CDR3 gives the full variable domain: DAGVTQSPTHLIKTRGQQVTLRCSPISGHKSVSWYQQVLGQGPQFIFQYYEKEERGRGNFPDRFSARQFPNYSSELNVNALLLGDSALYLCASRPDGDEQYFGPGTRLTVT.

This clonotype has at least ten counts. The V gene is TRBV12-3 or TRBV12-4, the J gene TRBJ1-2; TRBD1 matches 9 bases. The V gene end was trimmed by 6 bases and the J gene end by 6 bases; junction bases not matched to a gene: 5. The CDR3 contains 13 residues. The DNA of the CDR3 is TGTGCCAGCAGCCTGACAGGGGGGGATGGCTACACCTTC. It translates to CASSLTGGDGYTF.

This clonotype showed up many times. The J gene is TRBJ2-7, the V gene TRBV6-1; the D is unclear. This CDR3 contains 14 residues. V was cut by 6 bases and J by 5 bases, with 17 bases left in between. Germline V gene data show CDR1 as MNHNS and CDR2 as SASEGT. The CDR3 here is CASRLSDPVHEQYF. The CDR3 DNA sequence: TGTGCCAGCAGATTGAGCGATCCCGTCCACGAGCAGTACTTC.

This clonotype has more than one count but fewer than ten. This chain uses TRBV29-1 with TRBJ1-2; D is uncertain. The CDR3 consists of 12 residues. CDR1 SQVTM and CDR2 ANQGSEA come from the germline V gene. Trimming left V 3 bases short and J 7 bases short, with 12 bases between. CDR3 nucleotides: TGCAGCGTTGAGGGCAATAAGGGTGGCTACACCTTC. Its protein is CSVEGNKGGYTF.

This chain links TRBV7-6 with TRBJ2-5, with a possible D match to TRBD1 (5 bases). CDR1 SGHVS and CDR2 FNYEAQ come from the germline V gene. The CDR3 has 15 amino acids. V lost 1 base to trimming and J lost 4 bases, with 13 bases between them. CDR3: CASSLDMDDRETQYF. CDR3 in DNA: TGTGCCAGCAGCTTAGACATGGACGACAGAGAGACCCAGTACTTC.

The J gene is TRBJ2-3, the V gene TRBV28; possibly TRBD2 for D (5 bases). Germline CDR1 and CDR2: MDHEN and SYDVKM. Trimming shortened V by 3 bases and J by 3 bases, and 13 bases separated the two germline ends. The CDR3 totals 15 residues. CDR3 protein: CASSLTGMQTDTQYF. CDR3 DNA sequence: TGTGCCAGCAGTTTGACCGGGATGCAAACAGATACGCAGTATTTT.

V is TRBV4-2 and J is TRBJ2-3, with unresolved D. The CDR3 is 14 amino acids. V was shortened by 3 bases and J by 0 bases, with 7 bases between the two germline ends. Germline V CDR1 and CDR2: LGHNA, YNFKEQ. The CDR3 loop is CASSHLGSTDTQYF. The DNA for the CDR3 is TGTGCCAGCAGCCACTTGGGAAGCACAGATACGCAGTATTTT.

The J gene is TRBJ2-5, the V gene TRBV20-1; the D gene is possibly TRBD2 (6 bases). V was cut by 0 bases and J by 4 bases, with 21 bases left in between. The germline CDR1 and CDR2 sequences are DFQATT and SNEGSKA (reference sequence). The CDR3 covers 17 residues. Here the CDR3 reads CSARDRGGSSLPETQYF. The CDR3 DNA reads TGCAGTGCTAGAGATCGGGGAGGCTCTTCATTGCCAGAGACCCAGTACTTC.

This clonotype was recorded a few times. The V call is TRBV6-1, the J call TRBJ1-3; unclear D gene. This CDR3 has 13 amino acids. Germline CDR1 is MNHNS and CDR2 is SASEGT. The germline V and J ends were trimmed by 7 bases and 0 bases, with 7 bases remaining between them. The CDR3 DNA follows: TGTGCCAGCATTTCAGCCTCTGGAAACACCATATATTTT. This gives the protein CASISASGNTIYF.

Only a few counts were recorded for this clonotype. The chain combines TRBV20-1 with TRBJ2-7; 10 nucleotides agree with TRBD1. V shed 5 bases and J 3 bases; nucleotides not matched to a gene: 10. The CDR3 loop spans 15 amino acids. CDR1 is DFQATT and CDR2 is SNEGSKA in the germline V gene (reference sequence). DNA for the CDR3: TGCAGTGCTTTCGTACCGGGACAGGGGAACTACGAGCAGTACTTC. Translated: CSAFVPGQGNYEQYF.

V and J are TRBV6-4 and TRBJ1-1; TRBD1 is a possible D gene (5 bases). Germline V gene sequence: CDR1 MRHNA, CDR2 SNTAGT. The CDR3 loop spans 15 amino acids. Trimming stripped 4 bases from V and 1 base from J, with 13 bases between. This CDR3 reads CASSGAAQGNTEAFF. In DNA, the CDR3 is TGTGCCAGCAGTGGCGCTGCGCAGGGGAACACTGAAGCTTTCTTT.

V and J are TRBV15 and TRBJ2-4; TRBD1 agrees at 7 bases. The trim removed 3 bases at V and 8 bases at J, leaving 4 bases unmatched. Germline loops: CDR1 LNHNV, CDR2 YYDKDF (reference sequence). The CDR3 is made up of 13 amino acids. The CDR3, as DNA: TGTGCCACCAGCAGTAGGGGGCCCGACATTCAGTACTTC. Its protein product is CATSSRGPDIQYF.

V is TRBV20-1 and J is TRBJ1-2; D call uncertain. Trimming took off 0 bases at V and 8 bases at J, with 16 bases between the two ends. Looked up from germline, CDR1 is DFQATT and CDR2 is SNEGSKA (reference sequence). This CDR3 contains 14 residues. DNA for the CDR3: TGCAGTGCTAGAGAAACCGGGGTTGTGGGAGGCTACACCTTC. The encoded protein is CSARETGVVGGYTF.

This clonotype was counted ten times or more. DNA of the CDR3: TGTGCCAGCAGCTTAGTAGGGGTGACTGGGGAGACCCAGTACTTC. As protein: CASSLVGVTGETQYF. This sequence joins TRBV7-2 and TRBJ2-5, with D possibly being TRBD1 (5 bases). Trimming pared 1 base from V and 5 bases from J, leaving 14 bases between. From germline, CDR1 is SGHTA and CDR2 FQGNSA. CDR3 length: 15 amino acids.

As concerns this clonotype: Compared with germline, one end of the junction differs, possibly owing to a read error. The J gene is TRBJ2-7, the V gene TRBV20-1, with a tentative D call TRBD2 (5 bases). The CDR3 spans 18 residues. Germline loops: CDR1 DFQATT, CDR2 SNEGSKA (reference sequence). CDR3 in DNA: TGCAGCGCTAGAGATGCGTCGCTCAGCAAGCCCTATAGCGACGAGCAGTACTTC. Encoded protein: CSARDASLSKPYSDEQYF.

This clonotype was recorded at least ten times. The chain combines TRBV6-5 with TRBJ2-7, with D perhaps matching TRBD2 (5 bases). Germline CDR1 is MNHEY and CDR2 is SVGAGI. With 2 bases removed from V and 4 bases from J, the gap between germline ends came to 12 bases. The CDR3 runs to 14 residues. The CDR3: CASSYDRTGYEQYF. CDR3 coding DNA: TGTGCCAGCAGTTACGATCGGACTGGGTACGAGCAGTACTTC.

This clonotype was picked up many times. V usage is TRBV28 and J usage is TRBJ1-6; possibly TRBD1 for D (5 bases). The V gene lost 7 bases and the J gene lost 0 bases, with 22 bases spanning the gap. This CDR3 comprises 19 residues. Germline V lookup: CDR1 MDHEN, CDR2 SYDVKM. In nucleotides, the CDR3 is TGTGCCAGCAACGATTTAGCAGGGATAACAAGCTCCTATAATTCACCCCTCCACTTT. Translated: CASNDLAGITSSYNSPLHF.

This clonotype was recorded many times. The chain links TRBV28 to TRBJ1-4, with TRBD1 identical over 9 bases. This CDR3 region has 15 residues. The junction had 10 bases not matched to a gene; V was cut back by 6 bases and J by 8 bases. CDR1 and CDR2 (germline): MDHEN, SYDVKM. CDR3 in DNA: TGTGCCAGCAGACCTCAGACAGGGGGAGGGGAAAAACTGTTTTTT. Its translation: CASRPQTGGGEKLFF.